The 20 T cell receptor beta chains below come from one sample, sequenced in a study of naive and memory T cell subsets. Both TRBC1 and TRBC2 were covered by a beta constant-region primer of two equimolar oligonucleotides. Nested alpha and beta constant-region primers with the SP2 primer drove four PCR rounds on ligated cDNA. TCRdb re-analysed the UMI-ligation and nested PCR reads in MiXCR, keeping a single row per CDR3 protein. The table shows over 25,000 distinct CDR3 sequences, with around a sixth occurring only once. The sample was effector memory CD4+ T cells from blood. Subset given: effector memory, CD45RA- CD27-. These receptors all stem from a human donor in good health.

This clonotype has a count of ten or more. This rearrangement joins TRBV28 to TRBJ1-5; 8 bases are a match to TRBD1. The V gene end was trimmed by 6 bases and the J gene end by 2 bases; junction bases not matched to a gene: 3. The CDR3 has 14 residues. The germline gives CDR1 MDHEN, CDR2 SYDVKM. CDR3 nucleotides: TGTGCCAGCAGCCAGGGGGCTGGCAATCAGCCCCAGCATTTT. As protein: CASSQGAGNQPQHF.

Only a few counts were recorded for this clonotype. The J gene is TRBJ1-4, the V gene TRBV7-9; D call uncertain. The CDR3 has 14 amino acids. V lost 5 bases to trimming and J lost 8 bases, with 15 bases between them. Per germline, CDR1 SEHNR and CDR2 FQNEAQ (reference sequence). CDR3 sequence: CASSARQRKEKLFF. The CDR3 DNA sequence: TGTGCCAGCAGCGCCCGGCAACGTAAGGAAAAACTGTTTTTT.

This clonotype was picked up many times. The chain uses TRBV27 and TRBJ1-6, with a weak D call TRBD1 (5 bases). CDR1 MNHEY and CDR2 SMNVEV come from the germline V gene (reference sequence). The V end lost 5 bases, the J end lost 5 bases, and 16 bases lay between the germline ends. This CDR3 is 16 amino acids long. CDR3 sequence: CASSAIRALNNSPLHF. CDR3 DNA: TGTGCCAGCAGTGCCATCAGGGCGTTAAATAATTCACCCCTCCACTTT.

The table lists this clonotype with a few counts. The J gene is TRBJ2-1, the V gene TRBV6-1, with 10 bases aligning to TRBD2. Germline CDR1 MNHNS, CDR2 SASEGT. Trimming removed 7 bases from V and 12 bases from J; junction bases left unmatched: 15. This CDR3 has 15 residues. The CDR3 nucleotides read TGTGCCAGCACCCCAGGACTAGCGGCCGGGGGGGGGCAGTTCTTC. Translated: CASTPGLAAGGGQFF.

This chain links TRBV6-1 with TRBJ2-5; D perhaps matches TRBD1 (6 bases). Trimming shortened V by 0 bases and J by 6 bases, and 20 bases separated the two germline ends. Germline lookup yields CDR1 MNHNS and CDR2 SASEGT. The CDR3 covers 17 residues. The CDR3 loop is CASSEAGVPRGGKTQYF. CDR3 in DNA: TGTGCCAGCAGTGAAGCAGGGGTCCCCCGAGGGGGAAAGACCCAGTACTTC.

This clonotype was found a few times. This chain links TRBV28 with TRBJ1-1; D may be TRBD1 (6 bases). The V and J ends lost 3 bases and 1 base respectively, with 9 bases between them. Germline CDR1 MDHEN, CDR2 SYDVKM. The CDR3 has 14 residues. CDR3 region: CASSLVGANTEAFF. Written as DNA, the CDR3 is TGTGCCAGCAGTTTGGTGGGGGCGAACACTGAAGCTTTCTTT.

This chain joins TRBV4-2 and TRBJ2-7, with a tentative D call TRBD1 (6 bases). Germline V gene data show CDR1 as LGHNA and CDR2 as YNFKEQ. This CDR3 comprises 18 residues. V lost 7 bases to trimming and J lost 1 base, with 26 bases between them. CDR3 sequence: CASMKEQGQGGESYEQYF. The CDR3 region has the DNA TGTGCCAGCATGAAGGAACAGGGTCAGGGTGGGGAGTCCTACGAGCAGTACTTC.

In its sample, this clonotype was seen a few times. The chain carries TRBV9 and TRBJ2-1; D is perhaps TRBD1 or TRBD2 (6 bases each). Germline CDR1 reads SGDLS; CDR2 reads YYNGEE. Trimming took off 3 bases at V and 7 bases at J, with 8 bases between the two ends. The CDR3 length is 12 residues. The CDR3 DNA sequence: TGTGCCAGCAGCGAGGGGGGAAATGAGCAGTTCTTC. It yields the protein CASSEGGNEQFF. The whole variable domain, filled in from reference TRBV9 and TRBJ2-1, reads DSGVTQTPKHLITATGQRVTLRCSPRSGDLSVYWYQQSLDQGLQFLIQYYNGEERAKGNILERFSAQQFPDLHSELNLSSLELGDSALYFCASSEGGNEQFFGPGTRLTVL.

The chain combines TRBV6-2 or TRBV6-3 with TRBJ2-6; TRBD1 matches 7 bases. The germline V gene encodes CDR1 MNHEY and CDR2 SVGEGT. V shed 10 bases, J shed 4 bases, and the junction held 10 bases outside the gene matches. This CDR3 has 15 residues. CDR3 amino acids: CATIQGGQGANVLTF. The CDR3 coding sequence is TGTGCCACTATACAAGGGGGCCAGGGGGCCAACGTCCTGACTTTC.

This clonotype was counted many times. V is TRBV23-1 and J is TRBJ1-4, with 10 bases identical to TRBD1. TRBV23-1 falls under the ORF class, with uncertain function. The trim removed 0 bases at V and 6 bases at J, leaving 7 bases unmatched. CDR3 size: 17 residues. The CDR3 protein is CASSQSIPGTGDEKLFF. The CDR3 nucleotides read TGCGCCAGCAGTCAATCGATCCCCGGGACAGGGGATGAAAAACTGTTTTTT.

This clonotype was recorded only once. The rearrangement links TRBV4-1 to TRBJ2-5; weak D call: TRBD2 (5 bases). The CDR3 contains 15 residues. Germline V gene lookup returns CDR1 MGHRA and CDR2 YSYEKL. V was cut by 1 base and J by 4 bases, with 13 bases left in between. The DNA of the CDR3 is TGCGCCAGCAGCCAAGCCCCTAGCCGAGGAGAGACCCAGTACTTC. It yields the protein CASSQAPSRGETQYF.

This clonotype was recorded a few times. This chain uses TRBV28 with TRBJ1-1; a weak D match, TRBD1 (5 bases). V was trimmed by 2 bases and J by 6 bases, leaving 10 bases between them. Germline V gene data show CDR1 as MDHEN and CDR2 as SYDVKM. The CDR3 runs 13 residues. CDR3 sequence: CASSLNLGAEAFF. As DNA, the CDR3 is TGTGCCAGCAGTTTAAATTTAGGGGCTGAAGCTTTCTTT.

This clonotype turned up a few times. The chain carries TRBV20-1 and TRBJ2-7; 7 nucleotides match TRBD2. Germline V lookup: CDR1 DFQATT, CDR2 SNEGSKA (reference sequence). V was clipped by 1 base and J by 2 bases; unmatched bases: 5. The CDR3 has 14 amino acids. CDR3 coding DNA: TGCAGTGCTAGAGTGCGGGAGTTCCCCTACGAGCAGTACTTC. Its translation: CSARVREFPYEQYF.

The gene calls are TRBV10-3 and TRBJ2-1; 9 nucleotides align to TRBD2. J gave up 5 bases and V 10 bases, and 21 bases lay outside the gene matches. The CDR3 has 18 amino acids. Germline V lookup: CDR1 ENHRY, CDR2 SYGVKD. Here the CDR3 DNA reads TGTGCCAGCCACCCCACTAATAGCGGGAGCAAGCCTAACAATGAGCAGTTCTTC. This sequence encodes CASHPTNSGSKPNNEQFF.

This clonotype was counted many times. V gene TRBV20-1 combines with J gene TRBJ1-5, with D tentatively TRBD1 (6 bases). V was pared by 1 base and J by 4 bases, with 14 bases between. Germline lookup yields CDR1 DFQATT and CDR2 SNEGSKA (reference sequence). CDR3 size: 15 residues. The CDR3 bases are TGCAGTGCTAGAGTCCCCGGGACACCAAATCAGCCCCAGCATTTT. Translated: CSARVPGTPNQPQHF.

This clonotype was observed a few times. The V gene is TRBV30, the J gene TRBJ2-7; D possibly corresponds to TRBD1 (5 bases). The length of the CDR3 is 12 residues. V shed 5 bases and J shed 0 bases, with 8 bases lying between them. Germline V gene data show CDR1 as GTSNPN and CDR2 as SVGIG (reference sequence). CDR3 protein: CAWLGVSYEQYF. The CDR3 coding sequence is TGTGCCTGGTTAGGGGTCTCCTACGAGCAGTACTTC.

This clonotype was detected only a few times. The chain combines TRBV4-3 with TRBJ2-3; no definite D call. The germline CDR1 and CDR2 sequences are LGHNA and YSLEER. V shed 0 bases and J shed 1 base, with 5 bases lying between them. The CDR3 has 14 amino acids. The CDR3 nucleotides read TGCGCCAGCAGCCAAGATTCTGGCACAGATACGCAGTATTTT. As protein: CASSQDSGTDTQYF.

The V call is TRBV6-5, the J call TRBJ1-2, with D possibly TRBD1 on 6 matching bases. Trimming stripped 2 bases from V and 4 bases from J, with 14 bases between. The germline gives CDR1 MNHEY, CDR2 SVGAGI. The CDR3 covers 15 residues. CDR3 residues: CASSYAGEQGYGYTF. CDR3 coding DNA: TGTGCCAGCAGTTACGCAGGGGAACAAGGCTATGGCTACACCTTC.

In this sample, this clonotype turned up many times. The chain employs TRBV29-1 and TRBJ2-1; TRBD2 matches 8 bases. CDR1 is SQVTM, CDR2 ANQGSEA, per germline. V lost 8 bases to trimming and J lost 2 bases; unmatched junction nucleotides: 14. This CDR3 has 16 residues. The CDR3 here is CSTMGGSGEPYNEQFF. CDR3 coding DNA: TGCAGCACCATGGGTGGTAGCGGGGAACCCTACAATGAGCAGTTCTTC.

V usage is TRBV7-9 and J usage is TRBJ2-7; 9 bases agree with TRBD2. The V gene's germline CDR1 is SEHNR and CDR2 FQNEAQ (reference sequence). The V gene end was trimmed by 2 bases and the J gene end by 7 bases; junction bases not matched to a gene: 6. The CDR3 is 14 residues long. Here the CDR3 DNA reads TGTGCCAGCAGCTTAATTGTGGCGGGAGGGGAGCAGTACTTC. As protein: CASSLIVAGGEQYF.